Listed below are T cell receptor beta chains from one sample, sequenced in a study of early T cells in non-severe SARS-CoV-2 infection. TCRdb re-called the 5' RACE reads through MiXCR, storing one row per CDR3 protein. The sample records about 27,000 distinct CDR3 sequences, more than 4.5% being singletons. Source material: whole blood. The receptors were gathered from an adult who was a healthcare worker with PCR-confirmed SARS-CoV-2 infection or an uninfected control (not recorded which). Both conserved end residues are part of each CDR3. The D gene is left open where the match is weak. A row's size may be missing; if present it is once, few, many or a size class.

CDR3,DNA,D,J,V,length,size
CASSRDRAGNQPQHF,TGTGCCAGCAGCCGGGACAGGGCGGGCAATCAGCCCCAGCATTTT,TRBD1,TRBJ1-5,TRBV9,15,many
CASSYFRSANEKLFF,TGTGCCAGCAGCTATTTCAGATCGGCTAATGAAAAACTGTTTTTT,.,TRBJ1-4,TRBV6-5,15,many
CSVGQAVRSEQFF,TGCAGCGTTGGTCAAGCGGTAAGGAGTGAGCAGTTCTTC,.,TRBJ2-1,TRBV29-1,13,many
CSVSGTAKYEQYF,TGCAGCGTTTCCGGGACAGCCAAGTACGAGCAGTACTTC,TRBD1,TRBJ2-7,TRBV29-1,13,.
CASTWTPSAEDTQYF,TGTGCCAGCACCTGGACCCCCTCAGCGGAAGATACGCAGTATTTT,.,TRBJ2-3,TRBV6-2/TRBV6-3,15,many
CASSAPSGGAPNEQFF,TGTGCCAGTAGTGCCCCTAGCGGGGGGGCCCCCAATGAGCAGTTCTTC,TRBD2,TRBJ2-1,TRBV19,16,many
CASSLTAQGTTEAGELFF,TGTGCCAGCAGCTTAACTGCCCAGGGGACAACCGAAGCCGGGGAGCTGTTTTTT,.,TRBJ2-2,TRBV7-6,18,many
CASRAGLNTEAFF,TGTGCCAGCAGGGCGGGCTTGAACACTGAAGCTTTCTTT,.,TRBJ1-1,TRBV14,13,many
CASSSPDRGKAGELFF,TGTGCCAGCAGTTCCCCCGACAGGGGAAAGGCCGGGGAGCTGTTTTTT,TRBD1,TRBJ2-2,TRBV12-3/TRBV12-4,16,medium-sized
CASSLVGTGTYEQYF,TGTGCCAGCAGCTTAGTCGGGACAGGGACCTACGAGCAGTACTTC,TRBD1,TRBJ2-7,TRBV11-2,15,many
CATSDQQGSYNEQFF,TGTGCCACCAGTGACCAACAGGGGTCCTACAATGAGCAGTTCTTC,TRBD1,TRBJ2-1,TRBV24-1,15,many
CSAWSDRVNEQYF,TGCAGTGCTTGGAGTGACAGGGTTAACGAGCAGTACTTC,TRBD1,TRBJ2-7,TRBV20-1,13,.
CASMKSWEISNQPQHF,TGTGCCAGCATGAAGTCCTGGGAAATAAGCAATCAGCCCCAGCATTTT,.,TRBJ1-5,TRBV2,16,few
CASIEWDRGPLGRPQHF,TGTGCCAGCATTGAATGGGACAGGGGGCCCTTAGGCCGGCCCCAGCATTTT,TRBD1,TRBJ1-5,TRBV6-1,17,many
CAISAGQGNYEQYF,TGTGCCATCAGTGCGGGACAGGGAAACTACGAGCAGTACTTC,TRBD1,TRBJ2-7,TRBV10-3,14,many
CASSGGGSRTQYF,TGTGCCTCAAGTGGAGGGGGTAGTCGTACGCAGTATTTT,.,TRBJ2-3,TRBV11-2,13,many
CASSEFYEQYF,TGCGCCAGCAGTGAGTTTTACGAGCAGTACTTC,.,TRBJ2-7,TRBV10-2,11,many
CASSQETIYNEQFF,TGTGCCAGCAGCCAAGAGACTATCTACAATGAGCAGTTCTTC,.,TRBJ2-1,TRBV14,14,many
CASRPTWDRANSPLHF,TGTGCCAGCAGACCAACGTGGGACAGGGCCAATTCACCCCTCCACTTT,TRBD1,TRBJ1-6,TRBV4-2,16,few
CASSQVTETQYF,TGTGCCAGCAGCCAAGTGACAGAGACCCAGTACTTC,.,TRBJ2-5,TRBV3-1,12,few
CASSYGTGKDEQFF,TGTGCCAGCAGCTACGGGACAGGGAAAGATGAGCAGTTCTTC,TRBD1,TRBJ2-1,TRBV5-6,14,many
CASSLYASGGVYNEQFF,TGTGCCAGCAGCTTATATGCTAGCGGGGGTGTTTATAATGAGCAGTTCTTC,TRBD2,TRBJ2-1,TRBV7-3,17,many
CSGVYTMNTEAFF,TGCAGTGGTGTTTACACCATGAACACTGAAGCTTTCTTT,.,TRBJ1-1,TRBV20-1,13,.
CSARGRVGFYEQYF,TGCAGTGCTAGAGGACGGGTGGGGTTCTACGAGCAGTACTTC,.,TRBJ2-7,TRBV20-1,14,many
CASSSTGPPGDEQYF,TGTGCCAGCAGCTCCACCGGGCCTCCGGGCGACGAGCAGTACTTC,.,TRBJ2-7,TRBV7-3,15,.
CASSLEWSADQPQHF,TGTGCCAGCAGCCTGGAATGGTCCGCCGATCAGCCCCAGCATTTT,.,TRBJ1-5,TRBV11-2,15,medium-sized
CASRAGLADNEQFF,TGTGCCAGCCGGGCGGGACTAGCTGACAATGAGCAGTTCTTC,TRBD2,TRBJ2-1,TRBV6-2/TRBV6-3,14,many
CASSSPQEVGYTF,TGTGCCAGCAGCTCGCCACAGGAAGTCGGCTACACCTTC,.,TRBJ1-2,TRBV7-6,13,many
CASGRDRGLSETQYF,TGTGCTAGCGGCCGGGACAGGGGTCTTTCGGAGACCCAGTACTTC,TRBD1,TRBJ2-5,TRBV12-5,15,few
CASSSPGRAYGYTF,TGTGCCAGCAGCTCCCCGGGGAGAGCCTATGGCTACACCTTC,.,TRBJ1-2,TRBV7-9,14,many
CASSFRQGAYEQYF,TGTGCCAGCAGTTTCCGACAGGGGGCCTACGAGCAGTACTTC,TRBD1,TRBJ2-7,TRBV27,14,.